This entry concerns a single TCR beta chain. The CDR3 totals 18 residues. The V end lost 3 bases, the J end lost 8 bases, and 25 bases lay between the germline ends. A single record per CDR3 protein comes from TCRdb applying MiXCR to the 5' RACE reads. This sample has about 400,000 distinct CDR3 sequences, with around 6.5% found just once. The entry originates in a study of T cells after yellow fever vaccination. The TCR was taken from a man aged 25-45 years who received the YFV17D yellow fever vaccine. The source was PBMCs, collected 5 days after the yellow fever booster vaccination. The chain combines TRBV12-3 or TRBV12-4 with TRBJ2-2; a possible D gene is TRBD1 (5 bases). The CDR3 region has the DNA TGTGCCAGCAGTTTTCAAGGGGATCAGGGAAGAGTAGAAGGGGAGCTGTTTTTT. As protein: CASSFQGDQGRVEGELFF.